This T cell receptor beta chain was obtained from a study of cytomegalovirus exposure and HLA in healthy donors. Study details: The roughly 120 million unique TCR beta sequences, from about 179 million T cells, were found by an earlier analysis. When just under 400 donors were genotyped, roughly 78% of them were found to fall in the Caucasian-associated ancestry cluster.

Remarks on this clone: Its cognate antigen is unknown.

PCR involved 60 Vbeta and 13 Jbeta primers. TCRdb's table, derived via immunoSEQ multiplex PCR, lists solely in-frame clones and lacks some. The sample consists of 170,000 or so clones, around 80% of them appearing once. Study findings and constraints: It was about 180 TCR beta chains that were listed as cytomegalovirus-associated. In a later analysis, a missense DCLRE1C variant was linked to TCR beta V- and J-gene trimming.

V shed 7 bases and J shed 7 bases, with 17 bases lying between them. This CDR3 has 14 residues. Germline CDR1 is LNHDA and CDR2 is SQIVND (reference sequence). This receptor was taken from a woman aged 35 to 49 in good health and CMV-seronegative. What was sequenced was PBMCs. This chain connects TRBV19 to TRBJ1-5; D is possibly TRBD1 (5 bases). The CDR3, as DNA: TGTGCCAGTACCGGGGGAGGAATGGGACAGCCCCAGCATTTT. Its protein is CASTGGGMGQPQHF. Full variable domain (outside the CDR3, taken from reference TRBV19 and TRBJ1-5): DGGITQSPKYLFRKEGQNVTLSCEQNLNHDAMYWYRQDPGQGLRLIYYSQIVNDFQKGDIAEGYSVSREKKESFPLTVTSAQKNPTAFYLCASTGGGMGQPQHFGDGTRLSIL.